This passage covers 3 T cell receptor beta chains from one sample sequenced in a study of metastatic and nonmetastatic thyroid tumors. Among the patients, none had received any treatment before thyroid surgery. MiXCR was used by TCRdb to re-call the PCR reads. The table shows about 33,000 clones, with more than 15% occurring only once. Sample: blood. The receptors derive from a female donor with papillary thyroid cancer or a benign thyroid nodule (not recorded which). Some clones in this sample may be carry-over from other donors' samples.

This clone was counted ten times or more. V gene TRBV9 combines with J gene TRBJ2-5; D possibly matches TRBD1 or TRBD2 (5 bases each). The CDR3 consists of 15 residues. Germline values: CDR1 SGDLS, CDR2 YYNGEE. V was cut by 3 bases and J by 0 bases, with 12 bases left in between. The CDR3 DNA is TGTGCCAGCAGCGGGACATTGGGGGACCAAGAGACCCAGTACTTC. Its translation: CASSGTLGDQETQYF.

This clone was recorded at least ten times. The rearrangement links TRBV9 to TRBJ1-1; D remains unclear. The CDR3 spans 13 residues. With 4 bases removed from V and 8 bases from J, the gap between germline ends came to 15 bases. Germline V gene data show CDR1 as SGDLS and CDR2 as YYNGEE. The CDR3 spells CASSFGSGGEAFF. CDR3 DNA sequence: TGTGCCAGCAGCTTTGGGTCAGGTGGGGAAGCTTTCTTT.

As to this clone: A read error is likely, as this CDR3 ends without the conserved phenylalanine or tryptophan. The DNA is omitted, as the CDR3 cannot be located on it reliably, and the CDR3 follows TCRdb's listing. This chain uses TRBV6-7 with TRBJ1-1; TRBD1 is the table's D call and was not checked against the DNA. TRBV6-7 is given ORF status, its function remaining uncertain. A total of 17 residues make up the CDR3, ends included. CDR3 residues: CASSYLHGGSMNTEAYL.